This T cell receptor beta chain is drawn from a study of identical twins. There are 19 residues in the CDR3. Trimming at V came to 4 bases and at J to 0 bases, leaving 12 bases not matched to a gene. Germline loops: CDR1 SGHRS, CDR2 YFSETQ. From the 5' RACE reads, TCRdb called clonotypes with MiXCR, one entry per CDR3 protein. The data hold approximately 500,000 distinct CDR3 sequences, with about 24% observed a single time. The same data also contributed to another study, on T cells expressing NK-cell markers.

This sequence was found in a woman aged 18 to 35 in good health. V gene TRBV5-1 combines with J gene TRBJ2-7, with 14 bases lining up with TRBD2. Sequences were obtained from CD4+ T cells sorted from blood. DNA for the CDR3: TGCGCCAGCAGCCCCTCACCGGGACTAGCGGGGGACAGCTCCTACGAGCAGTACTTC. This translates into CASSPSPGLAGDSSYEQYF.